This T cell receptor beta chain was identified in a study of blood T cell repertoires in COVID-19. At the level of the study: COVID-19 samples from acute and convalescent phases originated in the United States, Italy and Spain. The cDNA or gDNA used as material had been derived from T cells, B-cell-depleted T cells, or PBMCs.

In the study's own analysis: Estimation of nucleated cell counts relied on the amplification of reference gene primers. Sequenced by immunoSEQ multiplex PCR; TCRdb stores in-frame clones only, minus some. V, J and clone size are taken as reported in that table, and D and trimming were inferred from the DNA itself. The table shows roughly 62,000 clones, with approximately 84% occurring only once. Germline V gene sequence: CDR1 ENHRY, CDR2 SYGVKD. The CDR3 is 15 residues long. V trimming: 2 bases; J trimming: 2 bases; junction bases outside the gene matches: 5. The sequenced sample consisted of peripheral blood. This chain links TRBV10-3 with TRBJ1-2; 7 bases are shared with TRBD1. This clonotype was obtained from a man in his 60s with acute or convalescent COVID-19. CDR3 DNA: TGTGCCATCAGTGAGACGACAGGGCGCAACTATGGCTACACCTTC. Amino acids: CAISETTGRNYGYTF.